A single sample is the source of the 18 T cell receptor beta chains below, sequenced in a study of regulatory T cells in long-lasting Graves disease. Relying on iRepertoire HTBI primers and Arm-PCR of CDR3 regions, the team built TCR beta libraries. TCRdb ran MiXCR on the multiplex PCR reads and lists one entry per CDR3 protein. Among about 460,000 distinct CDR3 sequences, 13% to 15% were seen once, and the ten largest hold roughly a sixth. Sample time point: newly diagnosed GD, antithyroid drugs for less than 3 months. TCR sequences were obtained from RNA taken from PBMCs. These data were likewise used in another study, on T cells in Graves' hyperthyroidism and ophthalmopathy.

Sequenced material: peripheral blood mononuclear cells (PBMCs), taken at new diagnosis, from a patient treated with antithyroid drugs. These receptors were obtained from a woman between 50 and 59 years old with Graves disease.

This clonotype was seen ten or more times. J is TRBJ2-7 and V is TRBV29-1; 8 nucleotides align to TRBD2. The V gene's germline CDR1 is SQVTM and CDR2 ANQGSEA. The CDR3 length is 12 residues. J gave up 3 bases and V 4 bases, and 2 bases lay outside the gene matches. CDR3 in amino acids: CSVVGTSYEQYF. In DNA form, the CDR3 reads TGCAGCGTTGTAGGGACTAGCTACGAGCAGTACTTC.

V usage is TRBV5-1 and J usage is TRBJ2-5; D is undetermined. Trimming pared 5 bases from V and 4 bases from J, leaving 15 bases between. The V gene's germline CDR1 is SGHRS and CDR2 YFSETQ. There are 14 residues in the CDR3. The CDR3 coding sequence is TGCGCCAGCAGGACCTTGGTCAATGGAGAGACCCAGTACTTC. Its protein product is CASRTLVNGETQYF.

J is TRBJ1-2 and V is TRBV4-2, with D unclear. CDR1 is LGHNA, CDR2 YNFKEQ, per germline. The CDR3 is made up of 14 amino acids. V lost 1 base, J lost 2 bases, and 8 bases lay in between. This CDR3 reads CASSQVSENYGYTF. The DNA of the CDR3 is TGTGCCAGCAGCCAAGTATCAGAGAACTATGGCTACACCTTC.

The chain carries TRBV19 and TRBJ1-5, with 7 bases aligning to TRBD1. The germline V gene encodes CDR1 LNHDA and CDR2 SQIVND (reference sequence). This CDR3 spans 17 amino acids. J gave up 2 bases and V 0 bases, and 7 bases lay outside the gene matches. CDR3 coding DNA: TGTGCCAGTAGTATAGAAGGGACAGTAGCGGGCAATCAGCCCCAGCATTTT. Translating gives CASSIEGTVAGNQPQHF.

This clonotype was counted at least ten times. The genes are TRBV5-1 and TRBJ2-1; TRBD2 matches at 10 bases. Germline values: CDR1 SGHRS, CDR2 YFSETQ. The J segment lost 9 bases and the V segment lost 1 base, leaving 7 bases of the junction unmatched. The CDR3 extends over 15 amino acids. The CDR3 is CASSLSSGRASEQFF. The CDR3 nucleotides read TGCGCCAGCAGCTTGTCCAGCGGGAGGGCCAGTGAGCAGTTCTTC.

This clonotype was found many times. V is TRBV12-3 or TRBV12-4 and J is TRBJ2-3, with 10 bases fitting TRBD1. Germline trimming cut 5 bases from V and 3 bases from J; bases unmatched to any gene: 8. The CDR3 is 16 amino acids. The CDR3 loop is CASSPRDRGLTDTQYF. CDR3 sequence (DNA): TGTGCCAGCAGTCCGAGGGACAGGGGTTTGACAGATACGCAGTATTTT.

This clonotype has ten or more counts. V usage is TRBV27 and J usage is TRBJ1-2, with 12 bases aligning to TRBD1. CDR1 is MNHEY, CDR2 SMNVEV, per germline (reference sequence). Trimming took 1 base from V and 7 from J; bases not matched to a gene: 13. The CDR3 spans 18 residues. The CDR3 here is CASSLYGTPGQGASGYTF. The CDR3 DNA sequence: TGTGCCAGCAGTTTATATGGGACGCCGGGACAGGGGGCGAGTGGCTACACCTTC.

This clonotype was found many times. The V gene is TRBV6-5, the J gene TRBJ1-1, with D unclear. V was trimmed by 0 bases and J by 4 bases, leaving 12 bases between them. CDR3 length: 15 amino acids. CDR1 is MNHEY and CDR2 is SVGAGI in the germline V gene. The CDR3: CASSYSGMVTTEAFF. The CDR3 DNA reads TGTGCCAGCAGTTACTCGGGGATGGTGACCACTGAAGCTTTCTTT.

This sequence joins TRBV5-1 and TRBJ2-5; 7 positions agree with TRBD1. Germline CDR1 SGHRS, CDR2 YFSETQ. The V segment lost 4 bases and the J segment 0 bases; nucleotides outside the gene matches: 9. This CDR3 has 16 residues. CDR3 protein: CASSPGTEGHQETQYF. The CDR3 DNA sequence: TGCGCCAGCAGCCCTGGGACAGAAGGTCACCAAGAGACCCAGTACTTC.

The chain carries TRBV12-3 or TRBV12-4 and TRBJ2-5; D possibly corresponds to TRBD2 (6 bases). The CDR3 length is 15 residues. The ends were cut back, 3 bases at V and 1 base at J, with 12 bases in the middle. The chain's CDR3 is CASSFFGGIQETQYF. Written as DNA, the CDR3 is TGTGCCAGCAGTTTTTTTGGCGGGATCCAAGAGACCCAGTACTTC.

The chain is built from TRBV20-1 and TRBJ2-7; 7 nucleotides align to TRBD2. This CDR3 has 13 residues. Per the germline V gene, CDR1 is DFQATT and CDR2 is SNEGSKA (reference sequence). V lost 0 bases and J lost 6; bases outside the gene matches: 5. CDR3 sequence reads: CSAREGGNSEQYF. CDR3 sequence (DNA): TGCAGTGCTAGAGAGGGGGGGAATAGCGAGCAGTACTTC.

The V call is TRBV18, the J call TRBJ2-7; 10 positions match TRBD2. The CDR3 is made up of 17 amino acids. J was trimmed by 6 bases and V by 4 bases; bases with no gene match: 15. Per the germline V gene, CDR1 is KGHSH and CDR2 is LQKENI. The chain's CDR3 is CASSQNSGSGRAGEQYF. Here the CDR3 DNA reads TGTGCCAGCTCACAGAATTCGGGGAGCGGGAGGGCCGGCGAGCAGTACTTC.

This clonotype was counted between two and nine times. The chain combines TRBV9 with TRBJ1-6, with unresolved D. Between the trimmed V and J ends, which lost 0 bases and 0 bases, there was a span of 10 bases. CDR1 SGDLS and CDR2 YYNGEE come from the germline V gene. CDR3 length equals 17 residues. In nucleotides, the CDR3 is TGTGCCAGCAGCGTAGGGGATCGGAGCTCCTATAATTCACCCCTCCACTTT. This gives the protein CASSVGDRSSYNSPLHF.

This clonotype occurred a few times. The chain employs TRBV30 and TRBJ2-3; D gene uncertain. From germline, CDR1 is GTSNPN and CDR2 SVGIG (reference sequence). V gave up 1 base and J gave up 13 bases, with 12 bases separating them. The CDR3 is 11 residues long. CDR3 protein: CAWSETSLKYF. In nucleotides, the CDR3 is TGTGCCTGGAGTGAAACGTCGCTAAAGTATTTT.

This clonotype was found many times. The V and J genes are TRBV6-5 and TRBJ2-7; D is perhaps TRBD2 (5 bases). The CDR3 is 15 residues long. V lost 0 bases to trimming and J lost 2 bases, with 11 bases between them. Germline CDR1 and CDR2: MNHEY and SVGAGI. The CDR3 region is CASSYSASQTYEQYF. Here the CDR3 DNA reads TGTGCCAGCAGTTACTCGGCTAGCCAGACCTACGAGCAGTACTTC.

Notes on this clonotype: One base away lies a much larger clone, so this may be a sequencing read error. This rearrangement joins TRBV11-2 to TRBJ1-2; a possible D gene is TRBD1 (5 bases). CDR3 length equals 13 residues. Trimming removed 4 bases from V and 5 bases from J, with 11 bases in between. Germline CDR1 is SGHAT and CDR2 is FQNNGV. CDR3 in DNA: TGTGCCAGCAGCTCAGGGCAACAGTATGGCTACACCTTC. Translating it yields CASSSGQQYGYTF.

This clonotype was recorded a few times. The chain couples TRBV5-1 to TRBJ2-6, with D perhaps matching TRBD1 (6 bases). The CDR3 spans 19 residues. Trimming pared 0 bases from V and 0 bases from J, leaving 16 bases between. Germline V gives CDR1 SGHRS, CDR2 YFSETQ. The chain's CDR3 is CASSLASGHLNSGANVLTF. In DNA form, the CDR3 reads TGCGCCAGCAGCTTGGCCTCGGGACACCTTAACTCTGGGGCCAACGTCCTGACTTTC.

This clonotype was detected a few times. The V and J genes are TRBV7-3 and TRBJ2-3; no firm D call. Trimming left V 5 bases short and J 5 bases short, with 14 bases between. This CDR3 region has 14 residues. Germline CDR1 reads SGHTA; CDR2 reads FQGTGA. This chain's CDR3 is CASSPQAPGDTQYF. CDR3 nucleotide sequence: TGTGCCAGCAGCCCACAAGCCCCGGGAGATACGCAGTATTTT.